These T cell receptor beta chains were read from a single sample in a study of neurological immune-mediated disorders. TCRdb re-analysed the 5' RACE reads in MiXCR, keeping a single row per CDR3 protein. Seen here are over 60,000 distinct CDR3 sequences, under 5.5% observed once, and the top ten hold about 2.2%. The sequencing sample was made of PBMCs. These receptors came from a woman aged 70-85 years with multiple sclerosis. Both conserved end residues are part of each CDR3. Fields, in order: D gene, V gene, J gene, clone size, CDR3 protein, CDR3 DNA. A D gene is named only where the DNA matches it firmly. Only part of the rows carry a size: once, few, many, or a class if the clone is expanded.

>.|TRBV7-2|TRBJ2-1|many
CASSLGLGAYNEQFF
TGTGCCAGCAGCTTAGGACTGGGGGCGTACAATGAGCAGTTCTTC
>.|TRBV5-1|TRBJ1-1|many
CASSSAGNTEAFF
TGCGCCAGCAGCTCCGCAGGGAACACTGAAGCTTTCTTT
>TRBD1|TRBV3-1|TRBJ2-1|many
CASSQDRTGWHNEQFF
TGTGCCAGCAGCCAAGACAGGACAGGGTGGCACAATGAGCAGTTCTTC
>TRBD1|TRBV6-6|TRBJ1-2|many
CASSYTSAGGIYGYTF
TGTGCCAGCAGTTACACTTCGGCAGGGGGCATCTATGGCTACACCTTC
>TRBD2|TRBV20-1|TRBJ2-1|many
CSARVVAGEGEQFF
TGCAGTGCTAGGGTGGTAGCGGGAGAAGGTGAGCAGTTCTTC
>.|TRBV20-1|TRBJ2-1|many
CSARDPRSYNEQFF
TGCAGTGCTAGAGACCCTCGCTCCTACAATGAGCAGTTCTTC
>TRBD1|TRBV4-1|TRBJ1-4|many
CASSQAGTGKEKLFF
TGCGCCAGCAGCCAAGCCGGGACAGGAAAGGAAAAACTGTTTTTT
>.|TRBV9|TRBJ1-1|many
CASSDRGRHTEAFF
TGTGCCAGCAGCGACCGCGGACGGCACACTGAAGCTTTCTTT
>TRBD2|TRBV6-5|TRBJ2-3|few
CASSYSASGLTDTQYF
TGTGCCAGCAGTTACTCGGCTAGCGGCCTCACAGATACGCAGTATTTT
>.|TRBV7-8|TRBJ2-7|many
CASSSPYEQYF
TGTGCCAGCAGCTCCCCCTACGAGCAGTACTTC
>.|TRBV7-2|TRBJ2-7|many
CASSFLVHYEQYF
TGTGCCAGCAGCTTCCTAGTGCACTACGAGCAGTACTTC
>.|TRBV6-5|TRBJ1-5|.
CASSFQGINQPQHF
TGTGCCAGCAGTTTTCAGGGAATTAATCAGCCCCAGCATTTT
>TRBD1|TRBV19|TRBJ1-5|.
CASRSDREQHQHF
TGTGCCAGTAGATCTGACAGGGAACAGCACCAGCATTTT
>TRBD1|TRBV27|TRBJ1-5|many
CASGQGRNQPQHF
TGTGCCAGCGGACAGGGTCGCAATCAGCCCCAGCATTTT
>.|TRBV7-9|TRBJ2-7|many
CASSQGTPYTYEQYF
TGTGCCAGCAGCCAAGGGACCCCCTATACCTACGAGCAGTACTTC
>.|TRBV12-3/TRBV12-4|TRBJ2-7|many
CASSPPGYNSGEQYF
TGTGCCAGCAGTCCCCCGGGGTATAATTCAGGCGAGCAGTACTTC
>TRBD1|TRBV20-1|TRBJ1-6|many
CSAFDRGNSPLHF
TGCAGTGCTTTCGACAGGGGGAATTCACCCCTCCACTTT
>.|TRBV7-7|TRBJ1-4|many
CASSRSDSNEKLFF
TGTGCCAGCAGTCGCTCCGATTCTAATGAAAAACTGTTTTTT
>.|TRBV12-3/TRBV12-4|TRBJ2-5|many
CASSLVGTQETQYF
TGTGCCAGCAGTTTAGTCGGGACACAAGAGACCCAGTACTTC
>TRBD1|TRBV5-1|TRBJ1-2|many
CASSLQGAGGYTF
TGCGCCAGCAGCCTCCAGGGGGCGGGTGGCTACACCTTC
>.|TRBV11-2|TRBJ1-1|many
CASSSAQGKYTEAFF
TGTGCCAGCAGCTCCGCGCAGGGGAAGTACACTGAAGCTTTCTTT